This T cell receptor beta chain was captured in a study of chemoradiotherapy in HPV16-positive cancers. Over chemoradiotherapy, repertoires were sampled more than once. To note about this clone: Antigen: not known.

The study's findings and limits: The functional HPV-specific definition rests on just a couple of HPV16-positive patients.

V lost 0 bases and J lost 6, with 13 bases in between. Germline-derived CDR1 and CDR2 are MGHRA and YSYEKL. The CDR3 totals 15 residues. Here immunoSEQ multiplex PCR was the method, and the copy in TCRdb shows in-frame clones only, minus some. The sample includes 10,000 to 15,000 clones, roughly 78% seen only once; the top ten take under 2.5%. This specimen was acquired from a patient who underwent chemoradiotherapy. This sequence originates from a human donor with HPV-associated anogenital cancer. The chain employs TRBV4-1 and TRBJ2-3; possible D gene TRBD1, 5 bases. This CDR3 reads CASSQDFGAVDTQYF. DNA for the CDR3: TGCGCCAGCAGCCAAGATTTTGGGGCGGTGGATACGCAGTATTTT.